The clone carrying this T cell receptor beta chain was seen a few times. This sample was taken from a study of blood T cell repertoires in COVID-19. Original handling: Estimates of nucleated cell counts were drawn from the amplification of reference gene primers. The protocol was immunoSEQ multiplex PCR, while the TCRdb copy is restricted to in-frame clones and leaves out a portion. V and J calls plus clone size are reproduced from that table; the DNA served to infer D and trimming. The profile covers about 42,000 clones, with more than 75% appearing a single time and roughly 7.9% taken by the ten largest. This CDR3 has 16 amino acids. Germline V lookup: CDR1 SGDLS, CDR2 YYNGEE. Trimming cost V 4 bases and J 2 bases, with 18 bases left between them.

The receptor comes from a man aged 65 to 85 with active or convalescent COVID-19. The genes are TRBV9 and TRBJ1-2, with D uncertain. Specimen: peripheral blood. DNA for the CDR3: TGTGCCAGCAGCCCAACTAAACTTGGGTCGAACTATGGCTACACCTTC. The encoded protein is CASSPTKLGSNYGYTF.